Shown below are 4 T cell receptor beta chains from a single sample sequenced in a study of shared clonotypes between healthy human individuals. The data were produced by immunoSEQ multiplex PCR, yet TCRdb's version contains in-frame clones alone and is incomplete. This table holds under 600,000 clones, roughly 98% found once. The naive CD8 subset, CD45RO-negative cells positively selected for CCR7, excluded terminally differentiated effector memory CD45RA+ cells. The sequenced sample was naive CD8+ T cells sorted from blood. The receptor source for this set is a man aged 25-45 years in good health.

The chain has TRBV29-1 and TRBJ2-1; 9 nucleotides line up with TRBD2. The CDR3 runs 18 residues. Germline loops: CDR1 SQVTM, CDR2 ANQGSEA. V was clipped by 3 bases and J by 7 bases; unmatched bases: 19. The chain's CDR3 is CSVDGGSGSGVGWNEQFF. For the CDR3, the DNA is TGCAGCGTTGACGGGGGTAGCGGGAGCGGCGTGGGGTGGAATGAGCAGTTCTTC.

This chain joins TRBV13 and TRBJ2-7; D is unresolved. Germline CDR1 reads PRHDT; CDR2 reads FYEKMQ (reference sequence). V was cut by 5 bases and J by 3 bases, with 17 bases left in between. This CDR3 region has 15 residues. The CDR3 DNA follows: TGTGCCAGCAGCCCGAACTCACTAATGAACTACGAGCAGTACTTC. Its protein product is CASSPNSLMNYEQYF.

This chain connects TRBV10-2 to TRBJ2-5, with TRBD2 matching over 11 bases. Germline V CDR1 and CDR2: WSHSY, SAAADI. The length of the CDR3 is 14 residues. V dropped 7 bases and J dropped 5; count of bases not matched to a gene: 6. CDR3 nucleotide sequence: TGCGCCAGCACCCTAGCGGGAGGTGTGGAGACCCAGTACTTC. It is translated as CASTLAGGVETQYF.

This chain connects TRBV6-5 to TRBJ2-1, with unresolved D. Looked up from germline, CDR1 is MNHEY and CDR2 is SVGAGI. The length of the CDR3 is 14 residues. Trimming removed 7 bases from V and 6 bases from J, with 16 bases in between. CDR3 DNA: TGTGCCAGCACCTCAGTGGGCACGCTCAATGAGCAGTTCTTC. It yields the protein CASTSVGTLNEQFF.